The rows below give T cell receptor beta chains drawn from one sample of a study of identical twins. A single record per CDR3 protein comes from TCRdb applying MiXCR to the 5' RACE reads. Here the sample spans around 95,000 distinct CDR3 sequences, under 6.5% being singletons. Material: memory T cells sorted from blood. The receptors shown here come from a woman between 45 and 60 years old in good health. The CDR3 runs from the conserved cysteine through the conserved F or W. The D gene is left open where the match is weak. Rows may omit the clone size; those that give it use once, few, many or a size class.

clone size: many; V gene: TRBV10-3; D gene: .; J gene: TRBJ2-2; CDR3 protein: CAISDGRTGELFF; CDR3 DNA: TGTGCCATCAGTGACGGAAGGACCGGGGAGCTGTTTTTT
clone size: few; V gene: TRBV11-3; D gene: .; J gene: TRBJ2-7; CDR3 protein: CASSGGLPYEQYF; CDR3 DNA: TGTGCCAGCAGCGGGGGACTTCCATACGAGCAGTACTTC
clone size: many; V gene: TRBV3-1; D gene: TRBD2; J gene: TRBJ2-5; CDR3 protein: CASSQGSSGRKETQYF; CDR3 DNA: TGTGCCAGCAGCCAAGGATCCAGCGGGAGGAAAGAGACCCAGTACTTC
clone size: many; V gene: TRBV6-5; D gene: .; J gene: TRBJ2-1; CDR3 protein: CASSYSTRADYNEQFF; CDR3 DNA: TGTGCCAGCAGTTACTCGACTAGAGCGGATTACAATGAGCAGTTCTTC
clone size: .; V gene: TRBV30; D gene: TRBD1; J gene: TRBJ2-5; CDR3 protein: CAFGTGAGETQYF; CDR3 DNA: TGTGCCTTCGGGACAGGGGCGGGGGAGACCCAGTACTTC
clone size: many; V gene: TRBV24-1; D gene: .; J gene: TRBJ1-5; CDR3 protein: CATSANSNQPQHF; CDR3 DNA: TGTGCCACCAGTGCTAATAGCAATCAGCCCCAGCATTTT
clone size: many; V gene: TRBV6-2/TRBV6-3; D gene: .; J gene: TRBJ2-5; CDR3 protein: CASSQGTYQETQYF; CDR3 DNA: TGTGCCAGCAGTCAGGGGACGTACCAAGAGACCCAGTACTTC
clone size: many; V gene: TRBV20-1; D gene: TRBD2; J gene: TRBJ2-4; CDR3 protein: CSAGPAGAIAKNIQYF; CDR3 DNA: TGCAGTGCTGGTCCAGCGGGAGCCATAGCCAAAAACATTCAGTACTTC
clone size: many; V gene: TRBV3-1; D gene: TRBD1; J gene: TRBJ2-2; CDR3 protein: CASSPTERRGRLSGELFF; CDR3 DNA: TGTGCCAGCAGCCCGACCGAACGAAGGGGGCGCTTATCCGGGGAGCTGTTTTTT
clone size: many; V gene: TRBV11-2; D gene: .; J gene: TRBJ2-3; CDR3 protein: CASSFTGITDTQYF; CDR3 DNA: TGTGCCAGCAGCTTCACAGGGATCACAGATACGCAGTATTTT
clone size: many; V gene: TRBV11-3; D gene: TRBD1; J gene: TRBJ2-1; CDR3 protein: CASSLARDREYEQFF; CDR3 DNA: TGTGCCAGCAGCTTAGCCCGGGACAGGGAATATGAGCAGTTCTTC
clone size: few; V gene: TRBV29-1; D gene: .; J gene: TRBJ2-5; CDR3 protein: CSVAGTASTETQYF; CDR3 DNA: TGCAGCGTCGCCGGGACTGCCTCTACGGAGACCCAGTACTTC
clone size: .; V gene: TRBV28; D gene: .; J gene: TRBJ2-1; CDR3 protein: CASSGVVLGEQFF; CDR3 DNA: TGTGCCAGCAGTGGGGTAGTTCTAGGGGAGCAGTTCTTC
clone size: .; V gene: TRBV20-1; D gene: .; J gene: TRBJ1-1; CDR3 protein: CSARDINEAFF; CDR3 DNA: TGCAGTGCTAGGGACATTAATGAAGCTTTCTTT
clone size: many; V gene: TRBV3-1; D gene: .; J gene: TRBJ2-1; CDR3 protein: CASSQRAQNEQFF; CDR3 DNA: TGTGCCAGCAGCCAAAGGGCGCAGAATGAGCAGTTCTTC
clone size: many; V gene: TRBV15; D gene: TRBD1; J gene: TRBJ2-1; CDR3 protein: CATSNGQVLNEQFF; CDR3 DNA: TGTGCCACCTCCAACGGACAGGTTCTCAATGAGCAGTTCTTC
clone size: many; V gene: TRBV15; D gene: .; J gene: TRBJ2-1; CDR3 protein: CATSGVKTASYNEQFF; CDR3 DNA: TGTGCCACCAGCGGAGTCAAGACGGCGTCCTACAATGAGCAGTTCTTC
clone size: many; V gene: TRBV27; D gene: .; J gene: TRBJ2-3; CDR3 protein: CASSLFRDTRPDTQYF; CDR3 DNA: TGTGCCAGCAGTCTCTTCCGGGACACACGGCCAGATACGCAGTATTTT
clone size: .; V gene: TRBV30; D gene: TRBD1; J gene: TRBJ1-2; CDR3 protein: CAWSVGSGGQGLYGYTF; CDR3 DNA: TGTGCCTGGAGTGTAGGGTCCGGGGGACAGGGCTTATATGGCTACACCTTC
clone size: .; V gene: TRBV11-2; D gene: .; J gene: TRBJ2-3; CDR3 protein: CASSLKPRTDTQYF; CDR3 DNA: TGTGCCAGCAGCTTAAAACCGAGGACAGATACGCAGTATTTT